The subject of this entry is one T cell receptor beta chain. CDR1 MDHEN and CDR2 SYDVKM come from the germline V gene. This CDR3 has 16 amino acids. V lost 5 bases and J lost 3; bases outside the gene matches: 10. Source study methods: The assay estimated nucleated cells by amplifying reference gene primers. Sequenced by immunoSEQ multiplex PCR; TCRdb stores in-frame clones only, minus some. The DNA was the basis for D and trimming; V, J and clone size are from that table. The sample carries 200,000 or so clones, around 80% recorded once. This sample is part of a study of blood T cell repertoires in COVID-19. Study context: Italy, Spain and the United States were the sources of the convalescent and acute COVID-19 samples. Sources were T cells, B-cell-depleted T cells, or PBMCs; the material itself was cDNA or gDNA.

Sequencing was performed on peripheral blood. The TCR originated in a human donor in a cohort sampled during active COVID-19. The genes are TRBV28 and TRBJ1-2, with TRBD1 matching over 9 bases. The CDR3 bases are TGTGCCAGCAGTCCGGGGACAGGGAGGTCCGACTATGGCTACACCTTC. This encodes CASSPGTGRSDYGYTF.